The entry below gives a single T cell receptor beta chain sequence along with its context. Data came from immunoSEQ multiplex PCR; TCRdb stores just in-frame clones and leaves some out. The sample records over 95,000 clones, roughly 80% being singletons. The CDR3 runs to 14 residues. V lost 4 bases to trimming and J lost 2 bases, with 12 bases between them. Germline values: CDR1 LGHDT, CDR2 YNNKEL (reference sequence). The sample belongs to a study of blood T cell repertoires in COVID-19. Study-level background: Sample material is recorded as cDNA or gDNA derived from T cells, B-cell-depleted T cells, or PBMCs.

The sample consisted of peripheral blood. The sequence was obtained from a human donor in a cohort sampled during active COVID-19. V is TRBV3-1 (or the pseudogene TRBV3-2) and J is TRBJ2-7; TRBD1 might be the D (6 bases). CDR3 loop: CASSRGQGTYEQYF. The CDR3 coding sequence is TGTGCCAGCAGCCGGGGGCAGGGTACCTACGAGCAGTACTTC.